This TCR beta chain derives from a study of T cell responses to AZD1222 COVID-19 vaccine (dated by TCRdb to the early 2020s). Regarding the study in general: AZD1222 recipients given second doses at about 4 weeks or at about 12 weeks were pooled, since spike-specific TCR depth and breadth were not found to differ between the two schedules. TCR sequencing covered approximately 230 trial participants: 200 to 220 given two doses of AZD1222 and around 25 given two doses of MenACWY control vaccine. Trial participants were enrolled into age subgroups of 18-55, 56-69 and 70-plus years, which contained approximately 150, 28 and 58 TCR-sequenced participants, respectively. Broader findings and caveats from the paper: Because no samples from the day 14 peak response were available, repertoires could be characterized only after the peak T cell response. After two AZD1222 doses, both the breadth and the depth of spike-specific TCRs were significantly higher than at day 0 and than in MenACWY recipients. The whole spike protein was spanned by vaccine-associated CD4 TCRs, and dominant responses were seen in regions 160-218 and 743-854. The 56-69-year group was small, and its depth increase did not reach significance, likely because of low power. Conclusions about previously exposed vaccinees are limited because only a handful of AZD1222 recipients were SARS-CoV-2 seropositive at baseline. Most participants were white British and females outnumbered males, and the authors suggested that clonal diversity may have been underestimated. Nearly half of unique spike-specific TCRs reportedly recognized epitopes outside regions mutated in the B.1.351 and B.1.1.7 variants.

The CDR3 regions of human TCRbeta chains were analyzed by immunosequencing. The published analysis was carried out like this. TCRs in the repertoires were compared against a reference library of SARS-CoV-2-specific TCRs that had been generated with the MIRA antigen-specificity platform. Breadth was defined as the fraction of unique TCRs that were SARS-CoV-2-associated. Depth was defined as the fraction of total T cells that were SARS-CoV-2-associated. Each spike-specific TCR was assigned to its reactive spike region and to a CD4 or CD8 class using the MIRA data. Log10-transformed breadth and depth values were compared by one-way ANOVA with Sidak's multiple comparisons tests. TCRdb provides this immuneACCESS table in a form limited to in-frame rearrangements. Some clones are lacking; in checked studies, under half of them reflect an unresolved V gene, and why the rest are absent is not known. V and J calls and clone size are as listed in that table; D and trimming were resolved from the DNA. For this sample the table gives fewer than 200,000 clones, of which around 90% were detected only once. Of the sample, about 2.5% is held by the ten largest clones.

The CDR3 sequence holds 12 residues, the cysteine and phenylalanine included. Just the 36-base CDR3 DNA is kept, in frame starting at base 1. V is shortened by 2 bases, J by 14 bases, and the region joining them spans 15 bases. CDR1 and CDR2 are drawn from the germline V gene (reference sequence): MNHEY, SMNVEV. The time point label, read with the paper, signifies: baseline before first vaccination. Samples from vaccinated people were obtained from the UK trials COV001 and COV002, which included a single-blind randomized controlled phase 2/3 trial of AZD1222 (ChAdOx1 nCoV-19) in healthy adults. For TCRbeta chain sequencing, PBMC samples were collected from trial participants at day 0 and at day 28 after the second dose. Of note for this clone: This receptor's antigen is unknown. No much larger clonotype is one base removed from it; base qualities were not supplied.

The chain employs TRBV27 and TRBJ1-2; TRBD1 is possibly the D segment (5 matching bases). This clonotype was obtained from an adult in good health. The sample consisted of peripheral blood, taken on day 0 of AZD1222 vaccination. Read as DNA, the sequence is TGTGCCAGCAGTTTACAGGGTAGGTTGATGACCTTC. Translated, it reads CASSLQGRLMTF.